A selection of T cell receptor beta chains follows, all from one sample in a study of beta chain features in type 1 diabetes. Generated by immunoSEQ multiplex PCR, the TCRdb table keeps only in-frame clones and is missing some. This sample yields roughly 370,000 clones, of which roughly 14% are seen a single time; around 0.035% belongs to the top ten. What was sequenced was naive CD4+ T cells from blood. The origin of the receptors is a man aged 25 to 40 in good health. The CDR3 runs from the conserved cysteine through the conserved F or W. The D gene is left open where the match is weak. Expanded clones are given a class, and other clones once, few, many or no size at all.

clone_size j_call v_call d_call cdr3_nt cdr3_aa
few TRBJ2-1 TRBV6-6 . TGTGCCAGCAGTTACTCCCGGTCCAGAGGCGATGAGCAGTTCTTC CASSYSRSRGDEQFF
. TRBJ2-5 TRBV10-3 TRBD2 TGTGCCATCAGTGATCCAGCGGGAGACACTCAAGAGACCCAGTACTTC CAISDPAGDTQETQYF
. TRBJ1-1 TRBV9 . TGTGCCAGCAGCGTAGTTGGGTCAGCTACTACTGAAGCTTTCTTT CASSVVGSATTEAFF
few TRBJ1-2 TRBV5-1 . TGCGCCACCTCCTCAGGGACACCGCAGGGAGGCTACACCTTC CATSSGTPQGGYTF
few TRBJ1-1 TRBV11-3 . TGTGCCAGCAGCTTAAAGGGGAACACTGAAGCTTTCTTT CASSLKGNTEAFF
few TRBJ2-2 TRBV11-2 . TGTGCCAGCAGCTTAGCTATGGACAGCGGGGAGCTGTTTTTT CASSLAMDSGELFF
few TRBJ2-7 TRBV6-6 . TGTGCCAGCAGCCCAGGAAGAGTTAGCTCCTACGAGCAGTACTTC CASSPGRVSSYEQYF
many TRBJ2-5 TRBV13 . TGTGCCAGCAGCTTCCGACGGGAAGATGGGACCCAGTACTTC CASSFRREDGTQYF
few TRBJ2-1 TRBV2 TRBD2 TGTGCCGGAAGACTAGCGGTGTACAATGAGCAGTTCTTC CAGRLAVYNEQFF
. TRBJ2-2 TRBV7-2 . TGTGCCAGCAGCTTCCCCGGGCAGACAGACACCGGGGAGCTGTTTTTT CASSFPGQTDTGELFF
. TRBJ2-3 TRBV20-1 . TGCAGTGCCCTTCCTACAGATACGCAGTATTTT CSALPTDTQYF
. TRBJ2-5 TRBV7-9 TRBD2 TGTGCCAGCAGCCCCCTAGCGGGTTCGCGGACCCAGTACTTC CASSPLAGSRTQYF
. TRBJ1-2 TRBV7-9 . TGTGCCAGCAGCTTCGTGGACAGCTCGACTAACTATGGCTACACCTTC CASSFVDSSTNYGYTF
few TRBJ2-1 TRBV13 TRBD2 TGTGCCAGCAGCATTAGGACTAGCGGGAGGTTCAATGAGCAGTTCTTC CASSIRTSGRFNEQFF
few TRBJ2-2 TRBV11-2 . TGTGCCAGCAGCCTGACACAATCAGCCGGGGAGCTGTTTTTT CASSLTQSAGELFF
. TRBJ2-1 TRBV7-2 TRBD1 TGTGCCAGCAGCGGGACAGGGGGCTTCTACAATGAGCAGTTCTTC CASSGTGGFYNEQFF
. TRBJ2-7 TRBV2 TRBD1 TGTGCCAGCACAGGGGGTGCATCCTACGAGCAGTACTTC CASTGGASYEQYF
few TRBJ2-1 TRBV9 TRBD2 TGTGCCAGCAGCGTACTAGCGGGAGTTAATGAGCAGTTCTTC CASSVLAGVNEQFF
. TRBJ2-6 TRBV11-2 . TGTGCCAGCAGCGAGAGATTCAACTCTGGGGCCAACGTCCTGACTTTC CASSERFNSGANVLTF